This entry concerns a single T cell receptor (beta chain). Its antigen is undetermined. The data are from a study of cytotoxic CD8 clonotypes in ibrutinib-treated CLL. Study information: The patient breakdown showed ten to eleven relapsed/refractory and around 16 treatment-naive cases, with under 18 IGHV unmutated.

The study, taken as a whole, reports: Clonality showed a rise at ibrutinib response that reversed toward baseline at progression. Different sampling times were used for sustained-remission and progressing patients.

The data were produced by immunoSEQ multiplex PCR, yet TCRdb's version contains in-frame clones alone and is incomplete. Among 55,000 to 80,000 clones listed, less than 95% were seen once. This clonotype was sampled from a human donor with chronic lymphocytic leukemia. The sample here was PBMCs, taken after 12 months of ibrutinib treatment.

Here the CDR3 DNA reads TGTGCCTGGAGCCGGACTAGCGGGAAAACGGAGCAGTTCTTC. It encodes CAWSRTSGKTEQFF. V and J are TRBV30 and TRBJ2-1; the match to TRBD2 covers 12 bases. In germline, CDR1 is GTSNPN, CDR2 SVGIG (reference sequence). This CDR3 contains 14 residues. Germline trimming cut 3 bases from V and 10 bases from J; bases unmatched to any gene: 7.